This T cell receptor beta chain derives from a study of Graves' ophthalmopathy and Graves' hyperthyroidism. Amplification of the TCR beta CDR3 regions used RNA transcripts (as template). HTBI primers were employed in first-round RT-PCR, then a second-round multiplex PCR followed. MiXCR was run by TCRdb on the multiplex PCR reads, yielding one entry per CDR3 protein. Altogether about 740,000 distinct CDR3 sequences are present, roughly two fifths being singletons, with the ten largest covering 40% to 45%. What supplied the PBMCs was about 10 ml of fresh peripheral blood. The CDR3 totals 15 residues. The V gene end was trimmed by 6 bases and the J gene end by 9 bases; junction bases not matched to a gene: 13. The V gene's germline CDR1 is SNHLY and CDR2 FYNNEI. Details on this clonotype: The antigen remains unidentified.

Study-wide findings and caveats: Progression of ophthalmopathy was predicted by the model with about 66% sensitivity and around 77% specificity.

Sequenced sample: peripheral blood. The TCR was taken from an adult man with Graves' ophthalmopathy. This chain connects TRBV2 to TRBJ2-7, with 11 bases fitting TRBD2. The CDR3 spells CASRTSGDTQHGQYF. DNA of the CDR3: TGTGCCAGCAGGACTAGCGGGGACACTCAACACGGGCAGTACTTC.